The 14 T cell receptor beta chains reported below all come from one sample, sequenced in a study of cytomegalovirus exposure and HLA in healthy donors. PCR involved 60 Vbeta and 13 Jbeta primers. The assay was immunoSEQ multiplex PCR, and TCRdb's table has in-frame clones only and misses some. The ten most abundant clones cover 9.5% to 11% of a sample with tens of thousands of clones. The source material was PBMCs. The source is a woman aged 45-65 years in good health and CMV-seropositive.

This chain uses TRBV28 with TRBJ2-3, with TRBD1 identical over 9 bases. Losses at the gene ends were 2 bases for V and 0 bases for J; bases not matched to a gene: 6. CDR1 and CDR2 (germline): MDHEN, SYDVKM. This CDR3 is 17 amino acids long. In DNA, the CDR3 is TGTGCCAGCAGTTTAACAGGGGGCCGAAGTAGCACAGATACGCAGTATTTT. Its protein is CASSLTGGRSSTDTQYF.

CDR3 sequence reads: CASSLGGGHNEQFF. Here the CDR3 DNA reads TGCGCCAGCAGCTTGGGAGGGGGCCACAATGAGCAGTTCTTC. J is TRBJ2-1 and V is TRBV5-1; 7 nucleotides align to TRBD1. The CDR3 totals 14 residues. Germline lookup yields CDR1 SGHRS and CDR2 YFSETQ. Trimming cost V 0 bases and J 5 bases; bases outside gene matches: 2.

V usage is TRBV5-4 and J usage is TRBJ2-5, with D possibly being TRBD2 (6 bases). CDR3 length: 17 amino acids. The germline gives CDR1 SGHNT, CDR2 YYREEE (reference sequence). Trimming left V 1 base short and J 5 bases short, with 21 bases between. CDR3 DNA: TGTGCCAGCAGCTTGCAATCTTCTAGCGCGTCTCTGGAGACCCAGTACTTC. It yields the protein CASSLQSSSASLETQYF. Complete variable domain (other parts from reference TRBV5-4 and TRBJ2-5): ETGVTQSPTHLIKTRGQQVTLRCSSQSGHNTVSWYQQALGQGPQFIFQYYREEENGRGNFPPRFSGLQFPNYSSELNVNALELDDSALYLCASSLQSSSASLETQYFGPGTRLLVL.

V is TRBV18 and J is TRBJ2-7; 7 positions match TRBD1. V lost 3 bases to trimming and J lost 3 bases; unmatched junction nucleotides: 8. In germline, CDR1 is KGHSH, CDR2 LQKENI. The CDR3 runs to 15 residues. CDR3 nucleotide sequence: TGTGCCAGCTCACCCCGGGACAGCCCCTTCTACGAGCAGTACTTC. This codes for CASSPRDSPFYEQYF.

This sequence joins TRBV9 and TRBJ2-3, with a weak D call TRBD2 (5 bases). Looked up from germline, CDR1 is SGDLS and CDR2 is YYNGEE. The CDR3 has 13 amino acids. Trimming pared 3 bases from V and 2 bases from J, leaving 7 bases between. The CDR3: CASSADSTDTQYF. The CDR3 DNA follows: TGTGCCAGCAGCGCGGACTCCACAGATACGCAGTATTTT.

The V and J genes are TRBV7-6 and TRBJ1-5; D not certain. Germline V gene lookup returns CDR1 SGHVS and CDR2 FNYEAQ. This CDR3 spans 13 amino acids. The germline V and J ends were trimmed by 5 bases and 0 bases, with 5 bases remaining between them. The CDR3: CASSRDSNQPQHF. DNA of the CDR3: TGTGCCAGCAGCCGGGATAGCAATCAGCCCCAGCATTTT.

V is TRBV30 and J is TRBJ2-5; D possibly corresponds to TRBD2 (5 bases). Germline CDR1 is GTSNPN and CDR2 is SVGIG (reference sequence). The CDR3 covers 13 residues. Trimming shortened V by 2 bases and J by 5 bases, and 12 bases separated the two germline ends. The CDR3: CAWSHDWRETQYF. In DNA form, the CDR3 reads TGTGCCTGGAGTCACGACTGGAGGGAGACCCAGTACTTC.

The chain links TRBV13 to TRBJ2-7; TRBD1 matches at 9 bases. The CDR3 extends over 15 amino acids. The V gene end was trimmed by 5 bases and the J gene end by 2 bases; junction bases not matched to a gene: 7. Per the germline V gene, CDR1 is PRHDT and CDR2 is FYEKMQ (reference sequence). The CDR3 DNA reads TGTGCCAGCAGCCCAGGACAGGGGATCACCTACGAGCAGTACTTC. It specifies CASSPGQGITYEQYF.

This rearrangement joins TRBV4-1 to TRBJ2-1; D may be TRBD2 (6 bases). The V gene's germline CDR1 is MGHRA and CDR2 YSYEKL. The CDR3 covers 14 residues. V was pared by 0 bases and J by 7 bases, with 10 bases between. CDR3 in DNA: TGCGCCAGCAGCCAAGACGGAGGGCGTAATGAGCAGTTCTTC. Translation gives CASSQDGGRNEQFF.

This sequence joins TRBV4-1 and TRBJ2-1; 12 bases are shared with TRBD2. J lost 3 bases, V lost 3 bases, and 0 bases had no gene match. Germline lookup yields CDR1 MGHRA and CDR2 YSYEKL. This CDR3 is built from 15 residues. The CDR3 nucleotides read TGCGCCAGCAGCCAGACTAGCGGGGGCTACAATGAGCAGTTCTTC. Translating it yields CASSQTSGGYNEQFF.

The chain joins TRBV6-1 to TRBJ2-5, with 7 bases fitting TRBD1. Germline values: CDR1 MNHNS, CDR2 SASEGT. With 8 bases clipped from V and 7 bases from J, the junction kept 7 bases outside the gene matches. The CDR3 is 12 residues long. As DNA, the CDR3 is TGTGCCAGCGACAGGGCCGTCGGGACCCAGTACTTC. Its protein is CASDRAVGTQYF.

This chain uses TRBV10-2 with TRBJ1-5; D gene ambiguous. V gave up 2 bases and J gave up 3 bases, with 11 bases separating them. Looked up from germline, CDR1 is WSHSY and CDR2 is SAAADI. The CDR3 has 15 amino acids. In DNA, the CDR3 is TGCGCCAGCAGTGAGGCTTCACTACTCAATCAGCCCCAGCATTTT. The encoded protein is CASSEASLLNQPQHF.

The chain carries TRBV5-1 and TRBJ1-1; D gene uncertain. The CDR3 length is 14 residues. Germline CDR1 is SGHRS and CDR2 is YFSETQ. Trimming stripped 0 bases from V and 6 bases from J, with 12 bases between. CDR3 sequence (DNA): TGCGCCAGCAGCTTGGTACCGGGGAGGGCTGAAGCTTTCTTT. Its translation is CASSLVPGRAEAFF.

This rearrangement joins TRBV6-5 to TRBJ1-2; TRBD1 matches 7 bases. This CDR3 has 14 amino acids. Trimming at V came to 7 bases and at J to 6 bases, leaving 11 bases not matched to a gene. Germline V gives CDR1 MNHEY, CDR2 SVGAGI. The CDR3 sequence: CASTLQGPLDGYTF. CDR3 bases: TGTGCCAGCACCCTACAGGGGCCCCTCGATGGCTACACCTTC.